A selection of T cell receptor beta chains follows, all from one sample in a study of cytomegalovirus exposure and HLA in healthy donors. Using immunoSEQ multiplex PCR, the repertoire was profiled, and TCRdb retains in-frame clones only, with some absent. Among about 150,000 clones listed, 80% were seen once. The material sequenced was PBMCs. These receptors all stem from a man aged 30-40 years in good health and CMV-seropositive. Both conserved end residues are part of each CDR3. The D gene is left open where the match is weak. A row's size may be missing; if present it is once, few, many or a size class.

V	D	J	size	CDR3	DNA
TRBV5-1	.	TRBJ2-3	.	CASSLAGGDGTDTQYF	TGCGCCAGCAGCTTGGCCGGAGGGGATGGGACAGATACGCAGTATTTT
TRBV27	.	TRBJ2-5	.	CASSSGLLGTQYF	TGTGCCAGCAGTTCCGGACTGCTTGGGACCCAGTACTTC
TRBV5-6	.	TRBJ1-1	.	CASSQNMNTEAFF	TGTGCCAGCAGCCAGAATATGAACACTGAAGCTTTCTTT
TRBV10-3	.	TRBJ2-7	.	CAISESAGEPYEQYF	TGTGCCATCAGTGAGTCGGCAGGGGAGCCCTACGAGCAGTACTTC
TRBV4-2	TRBD1	TRBJ1-4	.	CASSQDGTGEGEKLFF	TGTGCCAGCAGCCAAGATGGGACAGGAGAAGGTGAAAAACTGTTTTTT
TRBV19	TRBD2	TRBJ2-1	.	CASSPRTSGSTSYNEQFF	TGTGCCAGTAGTCCCCGGACTAGCGGGAGTACATCCTACAATGAGCAGTTCTTC
TRBV15	TRBD2	TRBJ2-1	.	CATSRVGRSGRDNEQFF	TGTGCCACCAGCAGAGTTGGGAGGAGCGGGAGAGACAATGAGCAGTTCTTC
TRBV29-1	TRBD1	TRBJ2-2	.	CSAHGTDVTGELFF	TGCAGCGCCCACGGGACAGATGTGACCGGGGAGCTGTTTTTT
TRBV11-2	TRBD2	TRBJ2-3	.	CASSFLAGTLGEQYF	TGTGCCAGCAGCTTCCTAGCGGGGACCTTGGGGGAGCAGTATTTT
TRBV20-1	TRBD2	TRBJ2-7	few	CTGTSGSEQYF	TGCACCGGGACTAGCGGTTCCGAGCAGTACTTC
TRBV6-6	.	TRBJ1-5	few	CASSYSGRNQPQHF	TGTGCCAGCAGTTACTCGGGGAGGAATCAGCCCCAGCATTTT
TRBV27	.	TRBJ1-1	.	CASSLLWQGMNTEAFF	TGTGCCAGCAGTTTATTATGGCAGGGCATGAACACTGAAGCTTTCTTT
TRBV4-1	TRBD2	TRBJ2-5	.	CASSQRYSGRDFHRETQYF	TGCGCCAGCAGCCAAAGGTATAGCGGGAGGGACTTTCACCGGGAGACCCAGTACTTC
TRBV28	.	TRBJ2-7	.	CASSLSQSYEQYF	TGTGCCAGCAGTTTATCGCAGTCCTACGAGCAGTACTTC
TRBV27	TRBD1	TRBJ1-2	.	CASRPPFDRGRGYGYTF	TGTGCCAGCAGACCCCCCTTCGACAGGGGGCGTGGCTATGGCTACACCTTC
TRBV5-1	TRBD1	TRBJ2-7	few	CASSLEQGSEQYF	TGCGCCAGCAGCTTGGAACAGGGGAGCGAGCAGTACTTC
TRBV19	.	TRBJ1-1	.	CASSYRENTEAFF	TGTGCCAGTAGTTACAGGGAGAACACTGAAGCTTTCTTT
TRBV4-1	.	TRBJ1-4	.	CASSQEFWTPTNEKLFF	TGCGCCAGCAGCCAAGAATTTTGGACACCCACAAATGAAAAACTGTTTTTT
TRBV25-1	.	TRBJ2-2	.	CASSAPQGSTGELFF	TGTGCCAGCAGTGCCCCCCAGGGTAGCACCGGGGAGCTGTTTTTT
TRBV19	TRBD2	TRBJ2-1	.	CASSRLAGAGRQFF	TGTGCCAGTAGTCGACTAGCGGGAGCAGGAAGGCAGTTCTTC
TRBV29-1	TRBD1	TRBJ1-2	.	CSVADRESDGYTF	TGCAGCGTTGCGGACAGGGAGTCCGATGGCTACACCTTC
TRBV5-4	TRBD2	TRBJ2-1	.	CASSLGNILAGGEQFF	TGTGCCAGCAGCTTGGGAAATATTCTAGCGGGAGGTGAGCAGTTCTTC
TRBV5-1	.	TRBJ1-2	.	CASSLAEGTYGYTF	TGCGCCAGCAGCTTGGCTGAGGGAACCTATGGCTACACCTTC
TRBV10-3	.	TRBJ1-1	.	CAAIQDSMNTEAFF	TGTGCCGCCATCCAGGACAGCATGAACACTGAAGCTTTCTTT
TRBV28	TRBD1	TRBJ1-1	once	CASRRQGNTEAFF	TGTGCCAGCAGGCGACAGGGGAACACTGAAGCTTTCTTT
TRBV7-9	TRBD1	TRBJ2-5	.	CASSDRQGDGKQYF	TGTGCCAGCAGCGACCGACAGGGCGACGGAAAGCAGTACTTC
TRBV30	.	TRBJ2-3	.	CAWSHGSGTDTQYF	TGTGCCTGGAGTCACGGGAGTGGCACAGATACGCAGTATTTT